The source of this T cell receptor (beta chain) is a study of shared clonotypes between healthy human individuals. The overall study: Aged 18 to 49, the donors were a couple of women and a few men.

A remark on this clone: The antigen is unknown.

The CDR3 runs to 13 residues. Germline V lookup: CDR1 SGHNT, CDR2 YENEEA. V lost 0 bases and J 6 bases, leaving 9 bases between the germline ends. General study results and limits: A generally larger estimated richness was seen in naive subsets than in memory subsets.

The protocol was immunoSEQ multiplex PCR, while the TCRdb copy is restricted to in-frame clones and leaves out a portion. The sample lists 2 million to 2.5 million clones, 85% to 95% occurring once. This TCR came from a man younger than 30 in good health. Some clones in this sample may be carry-over from other donors' samples. The chain employs TRBV11-3 and TRBJ2-7, with D tentatively TRBD1 (5 bases). The sample was naive CD4+ T cells from PBMCs. As for subset: CD45RA+ positively selected. The CDR3 DNA reads TGTGCCAGCAGCTTAGAATCAGGGATCGAGCAGTACTTC. This gives the protein CASSLESGIEQYF.